Listed below are T cell receptor beta chains from one sample, sequenced in a study of T cell repertoires in cytomegalovirus infection. MiXCR, run by TCRdb on the reads, gives a single entry per CDR3 protein. Seen here are approximately 240,000 distinct CDR3 sequences, about 12% observed once, and the top ten hold around 1.6%. The specimen was PBMCs. These receptors came from a human donor in good health (CMV status not recorded). Some clones in this sample may be carry-over from other donors' samples. Both conserved end residues are part of each CDR3. D genes are given only for firm matches. Clone size, where shown, is once, few, many, or a class for clones that have expanded.

V gene	clone size	J gene	D gene	CDR3 protein	CDR3 DNA
TRBV7-9	many	TRBJ2-7	.	CASSPDVLSYEQYF	TGTGCCAGCAGCCCGGACGTCCTCTCCTACGAGCAGTACTTC
TRBV6-2/TRBV6-3	.	TRBJ1-1	TRBD1	CASSYPGTGLNTEAFF	TGTGCCAGCAGTTACCCCGGGACAGGCCTGAACACTGAAGCTTTCTTT
TRBV6-6	few	TRBJ1-2	TRBD1	CASEGQGAASNYGYTF	TGTGCCAGCGAGGGACAGGGGGCTGCATCTAACTATGGCTACACCTTC
TRBV7-9	.	TRBJ2-7	TRBD2	CASSGSTSGSYEQYF	TGTGCCAGCAGCGGATCGACTAGCGGATCCTACGAGCAGTACTTC
TRBV15	many	TRBJ1-5	TRBD1	CATSTGQGARNQPQHF	TGTGCCACCAGCACTGGACAGGGGGCCAGGAATCAGCCCCAGCATTTT
TRBV7-2	many	TRBJ1-3	.	CASSLGAGNTIYF	TGTGCCAGCAGCTTAGGGGCTGGAAACACCATATATTTT
TRBV7-2	many	TRBJ1-5	TRBD1	CASSIRDSYSNQPQHF	TGTGCCAGCAGCATTCGGGACAGCTATAGCAATCAGCCCCAGCATTTT
TRBV7-2	many	TRBJ2-6	TRBD1	CASSPRTGQFSGANVLTF	TGTGCCAGCAGCCCCCGGACAGGGCAATTCTCTGGGGCCAACGTCCTGACTTTC
TRBV20-1	.	TRBJ1-1	TRBD1	CSARGTGDSAFF	TGCAGTGCTAGAGGGACAGGGGATTCAGCTTTCTTT
TRBV6-2/TRBV6-3	many	TRBJ1-5	.	CASSWRRTNQPQHF	TGTGCCAGCAGTTGGAGGCGGACCAATCAGCCCCAGCATTTT
TRBV4-3	many	TRBJ1-5	.	CASSPDSRAQPQHF	TGCGCCAGCAGCCCGGATTCCCGAGCTCAGCCCCAGCATTTT
TRBV6-5	few	TRBJ1-2	.	CASSFEPGLSSGYTF	TGTGCCAGCAGTTTCGAACCGGGTCTCTCTAGCGGCTACACCTTC
TRBV28	.	TRBJ1-5	TRBD1	CASRSDRVSNQPQHF	TGTGCCAGCAGGTCCGACAGGGTCAGCAATCAGCCCCAGCATTTT
TRBV2	few	TRBJ2-1	TRBD2	CASRVPGLAVYNEQFF	TGTGCCAGCAGGGTTCCAGGGCTAGCGGTTTACAATGAGCAGTTCTTC
TRBV12-3/TRBV12-4	many	TRBJ1-6	TRBD1	CASSPGTGGGYSPLHF	TGTGCCAGCAGTCCGGGGACAGGGGGCGGTTATTCACCCCTCCACTTT
TRBV29-1	many	TRBJ1-1	.	CSVEDHGAEAFF	TGCAGCGTTGAAGATCATGGGGCGGAGGCTTTCTTT
TRBV20-1	.	TRBJ2-3	.	CSARVYTDTQYF	TGCAGTGCTAGAGTCTACACAGATACGCAGTATTTT
TRBV29-1	.	TRBJ2-5	.	CSVGKGSRETQYF	TGCAGCGTTGGGAAGGGAAGTCGAGAGACCCAGTACTTC
TRBV11-2	many	TRBJ2-2	.	CASSATRDANTGELFF	TGTGCCAGCAGCGCCACCAGGGACGCGAACACCGGGGAGCTGTTTTTT
TRBV9	.	TRBJ1-1	.	CASSATDKGNTEAFF	TGTGCCAGCAGCGCCACAGACAAGGGGAACACTGAAGCTTTCTTT
TRBV19	many	TRBJ2-2	.	CASFRGDTGELFF	TGTGCCAGTTTTCGGGGTGACACCGGGGAGCTGTTTTTT
TRBV20-1	few	TRBJ2-1	.	CSARGARRGGQNEQFF	TGCAGTGCTAGAGGGGCTCGCCGAGGGGGGCAAAATGAGCAGTTCTTC
TRBV29-1	many	TRBJ2-5	.	CSVEVVVQETQYF	TGCAGCGTTGAAGTAGTGGTCCAAGAGACCCAGTACTTC
TRBV2	many	TRBJ2-1	.	CASTFAPASREQFF	TGTGCCAGCACTTTCGCGCCCGCGTCTCGCGAGCAGTTCTTC
TRBV19	.	TRBJ2-3	.	CASTPRGETDTQYF	TGTGCCAGTACCCCGAGGGGGGAAACAGATACGCAGTATTTT
TRBV7-2	many	TRBJ1-3	.	CASSFGGGNTIYF	TGTGCCAGCAGCTTCGGGGGTGGAAACACCATATATTTT
TRBV6-2/TRBV6-3	.	TRBJ2-7	TRBD2	CASRSAGAYEQYF	TGTGCCAGCAGATCAGCGGGAGCCTACGAGCAGTACTTC
TRBV7-2	many	TRBJ1-1	.	CASSSTQGTEAFF	TGTGCCAGCAGCTCGACCCAGGGAACTGAAGCTTTCTTT
TRBV19	few	TRBJ1-2	TRBD1	CASSIGQGRYYGYTF	TGTGCCAGTAGTATAGGACAGGGACGTTACTATGGCTACACCTTC
TRBV2	few	TRBJ1-5	.	CASRRDTGGNQPQHF	TGTGCCAGCAGAAGAGACACCGGGGGCAATCAGCCCCAGCATTTT
TRBV2	many	TRBJ2-3	.	CASSGPPPTDTQYF	TGTGCCAGCAGTGGACCCCCTCCCACAGATACGCAGTATTTT
TRBV2	many	TRBJ2-1	.	CASSERDSSYNEQFF	TGTGCCAGCAGTGAGCGGGATAGCTCCTACAATGAGCAGTTCTTC
TRBV20-1	few	TRBJ1-5	.	CSAVPTGGGQPQHF	TGCAGTGCTGTCCCGACAGGAGGAGGGCAGCCCCAGCATTTT
TRBV29-1	.	TRBJ1-2	.	CSVDANYGYTF	TGCAGCGTGGACGCTAACTATGGCTACACCTTC
TRBV7-3	many	TRBJ2-6	.	CASSLRAGANVLTF	TGTGCCAGCAGCTTGCGGGCAGGGGCCAACGTCCTGACTTTC
TRBV6-2/TRBV6-3	few	TRBJ2-1	TRBD2	CASSSREANNEQFF	TGTGCCAGCAGTTCACGGGAGGCAAACAATGAGCAGTTCTTC